This T cell receptor beta chain was sequenced for a study of OX40 agonist ivuxolimab in advanced cancers. The overall study: The drug used for patients, ivuxolimab, was an agonistic anti-OX40 (CD134) antibody. Every patient in dose escalation had hepatocellular carcinoma, melanoma, renal cell or head and neck cancer. Study-level points and caveats: Low normalized T-cell clonal expansion was additionally recorded for some nonresponders.

The CDR3 is 17 amino acids. The germline V gene encodes CDR1 SGDLS and CDR2 YYNGEE. The trim removed 0 bases at V and 1 base at J, leaving 5 bases unmatched. In the case of this clone: The antigen remains undetermined.

Using immunoSEQ multiplex PCR, the repertoire was profiled, and TCRdb retains in-frame clones only, with some absent. The table includes about 81,000 clones, around 84% detected once. V usage is TRBV9 and J usage is TRBJ2-4, with TRBD1 matching over 9 bases. The sequence came from an adult with an advanced solid tumor such as melanoma, head and neck, liver or kidney cancer. The material was CD4+ or CD8+ T cells sorted from blood, obtained in a trial of the OX40 agonist ivuxolimab. The CDR3 sequence: CASSVAGTGRAKNIQYF. CDR3 nucleotides: TGTGCCAGCAGCGTAGCGGGGACAGGGAGGGCCAAAAACATTCAGTACTTC.